The 20 T cell receptor beta chains reported below all come from one sample, sequenced in a study of cytomegalovirus exposure and HLA in healthy donors. With 60 Vbeta and 13 Jbeta primers, the PCR was carried out. Profiling relied on immunoSEQ multiplex PCR, and the TCRdb table lists in-frame clones only, not all of them. The table includes more than 110,000 clones, about three quarters detected once. Sequenced input: PBMCs. The receptors were sampled from a male donor in good health and CMV-seronegative.

This chain connects TRBV6-5 to TRBJ1-1, with a possible D match to TRBD1 (6 bases). Per the germline V gene, CDR1 is MNHEY and CDR2 is SVGAGI. This CDR3 comprises 11 residues. Trimming stripped 5 bases from V and 8 bases from J, with 9 bases between. The CDR3 region is CASSQRGEAFF. CDR3 nucleotides: TGTGCCAGCAGTCAGAGGGGGGAAGCTTTCTTT.

This clone was counted between two and nine times. The chain carries TRBV19 and TRBJ2-7; D call uncertain. Germline lookup yields CDR1 LNHDA and CDR2 SQIVND (reference sequence). CDR3 length equals 15 residues. Deletions cut 0 bases from V and 2 bases from J, with 11 bases between. The chain's CDR3 is CASSIEVARTYEQYF. For the CDR3, the DNA is TGTGCCAGTAGTATAGAAGTGGCCCGAACCTACGAGCAGTACTTC.

V and J are TRBV7-9 and TRBJ2-3, with TRBD1 identical over 9 bases. V was pared by 8 bases and J by 3 bases, with 3 bases of the junction left unmatched. This CDR3 is 13 amino acids long. Germline-derived CDR1 and CDR2 are SEHNR and FQNEAQ (reference sequence). CDR3 region: CASHRGHTDTQYF. The CDR3, as DNA: TGTGCCAGCCACAGGGGGCATACAGATACGCAGTATTTT.

The J gene is TRBJ1-6, the V gene TRBV5-1; D is undetermined. The germline CDR1 and CDR2 sequences are SGHRS and YFSETQ. This CDR3 is built from 14 residues. V lost 0 bases to trimming and J lost 8 bases, with 9 bases between them. The CDR3 protein is CASSLAGGYSPLHF. The CDR3 region has the DNA TGCGCCAGCAGCTTGGCTGGCGGCTATTCACCCCTCCACTTT.

This rearrangement joins TRBV27 to TRBJ2-7; 10 positions agree with TRBD1. The length of the CDR3 is 15 residues. V shed 8 bases, J shed 5 bases, and the junction held 12 bases outside the gene matches. Germline V gene data show CDR1 as MNHEY and CDR2 as SMNVEV (reference sequence). CDR3: CASRDLGQGFHEQYF. CDR3 nucleotides: TGTGCCAGCCGTGATTTGGGACAGGGGTTCCACGAGCAGTACTTC.

In this sample, this clone turned up once. V is TRBV7-9 and J is TRBJ1-2; TRBD1 agrees at 7 bases. The trim removed 5 bases at V and 8 bases at J, leaving 11 bases unmatched. Germline CDR1 reads SEHNR; CDR2 reads FQNEAQ (reference sequence). There are 14 residues in the CDR3. This chain's CDR3 is CASSQVDRVRGYTF. The CDR3 region has the DNA TGTGCCAGCAGCCAAGTTGACAGGGTGCGAGGCTACACCTTC.

This clone was recorded once. V is TRBV27 and J is TRBJ1-2; 7 bases are shared with TRBD1. Germline V gene lookup returns CDR1 MNHEY and CDR2 SMNVEV (reference sequence). The length of the CDR3 is 14 residues. J was trimmed by 8 bases and V by 1 base; bases with no gene match: 7. The CDR3 region is CASSLYRGERGYTF. DNA of the CDR3: TGTGCCAGCAGTTTATACAGGGGAGAAAGGGGCTACACCTTC.

In regard to this clone: No conserved phenylalanine or tryptophan is present at the end of the CDR3, so a read error is the likely explanation. No DNA is shown, since the ends of the CDR3 on it are uncertain; the CDR3 is the one TCRdb lists. The chain is built from TRBV7-7 and TRBJ2-4; TRBD2, the D gene given by the table, was not confirmed from the DNA. The CDR3 has 10 residues if both end residues are counted. Germline CDR1 and CDR2: SSHAT and FNYEAQ (reference sequence). The chain's CDR3 is CASEERGAIA.

Only a few counts were recorded for this clone. The rearrangement links TRBV6-7 to TRBJ2-6, with D perhaps TRBD1 (6 bases). TRBV6-7 is annotated as an ORF whose role is uncertain. The CDR3 sequence is 19 residues long. Trimming cost V 0 bases and J 2 bases, with 17 bases left between them. This CDR3 reads CASSYSRTVLPPGANVLTF. The DNA of the CDR3 is TGTGCCAGCAGTTACTCGAGGACAGTTCTCCCTCCTGGGGCCAACGTCCTGACTTTC.

The chain combines TRBV9 with TRBJ1-1, with 7 positions matching TRBD1. V was pared by 7 bases and J by 0 bases, with 6 bases of the junction left unmatched. The CDR3 is 14 residues long. The germline CDR1 and CDR2 sequences are SGDLS and YYNGEE. The DNA of the CDR3 is TGTGCCAGCGGCGCAGGGGGGATGAACACTGAAGCTTTCTTT. Amino acids: CASGAGGMNTEAFF. Full variable domain (missing parts from reference TRBV9 and TRBJ1-1): DSGVTQTPKHLITATGQRVTLRCSPRSGDLSVYWYQQSLDQGLQFLIQYYNGEERAKGNILERFSAQQFPDLHSELNLSSLELGDSALYFCASGAGGMNTEAFFGQGTRLTVV.

J is TRBJ1-1 and V is TRBV28, with 10 positions matching TRBD1. V shed 1 base, J shed 4 bases, and the junction held 3 bases outside the gene matches. The CDR3 has 15 amino acids. Germline lookup yields CDR1 MDHEN and CDR2 SYDVKM. The CDR3 DNA sequence: TGTGCCAGCAGTTTATATGGACAGGGGGTCACTGAAGCTTTCTTT. This translates into CASSLYGQGVTEAFF.

This clone appeared a few times. The V call is TRBV11-2, the J call TRBJ2-7; 9 bases are shared with TRBD1. This CDR3 is 15 amino acids long. Trimming at V came to 1 base and at J to 5 bases, leaving 6 bases not matched to a gene. Germline CDR1 SGHAT, CDR2 FQNNGV. In DNA, the CDR3 is TGTGCCAGCAGCTTAGGACAGGGGGACCTGGACGAGCAGTACTTC. It specifies CASSLGQGDLDEQYF.

The chain combines TRBV15 with TRBJ1-5; tentative D call: TRBD1 (6 bases). The germline gives CDR1 LNHNV, CDR2 YYDKDF (reference sequence). The CDR3 contains 16 residues. V was cut by 1 base and J by 0 bases, with 10 bases left in between. The CDR3 is CATSRGQVNSNQPQHF. In nucleotides, the CDR3 is TGTGCCACCAGCAGAGGACAGGTGAATAGCAATCAGCCCCAGCATTTT.

The gene calls are TRBV10-2 and TRBJ2-3; 8 positions match TRBD2. The CDR3 has 13 residues. Per the germline V gene, CDR1 is WSHSY and CDR2 is SAAADI. With V trimmed by 5 bases and J by 6 bases, 4 bases remained unmatched. Here the CDR3 reads CASSPGTRDTQYF. CDR3 in DNA: TGCGCCAGCAGTCCCGGGACTAGGGATACGCAGTATTTT.

This chain links TRBV23-1 with TRBJ2-4, with TRBD1 matching 7 bases. TRBV23-1 belongs to the ORF category, with a function that is uncertain. This CDR3 comprises 15 residues. V dropped 3 bases and J dropped 5; count of bases not matched to a gene: 7. The CDR3 reads CASSQADRIENIQYF. Here the CDR3 DNA reads TGCGCCAGCAGTCAGGCGGACAGGATCGAAAACATTCAGTACTTC.

DNA for the CDR3: TGCAGCGGCGGACATTGGGATGGCTACACCTTC. It encodes CSGGHWDGYTF. The genes are TRBV29-1 and TRBJ1-2; tentatively, D is TRBD1 (5 bases). The ends were cut back, 7 bases at V and 6 bases at J, with 12 bases in the middle. Germline V lookup: CDR1 SQVTM, CDR2 ANQGSEA. CDR3 length: 11 amino acids.

This clone was observed a handful of times. The chain links TRBV6-4 to TRBJ1-3; D call uncertain. V lost 2 bases, J lost 6 bases, and 11 bases lay in between. The CDR3 totals 14 residues. CDR1 is MRHNA, CDR2 SNTAGT, per germline. In DNA form, the CDR3 reads TGTGCCAGCAGTGACGGTAGCCACGCAAACACCATATATTTT. It is translated as CASSDGSHANTIYF.

This sequence joins TRBV25-1 and TRBJ1-1; 7 bases fit TRBD1. Germline V gene lookup returns CDR1 MGHDK and CDR2 SYGVNS. V shed 3 bases, J shed 2 bases, and the junction held 6 bases outside the gene matches. The CDR3 contains 15 residues. The CDR3, as DNA: TGTGCCAGCAGTGAGCCCGGGACAGTTAACACTGAAGCTTTCTTT. Translating gives CASSEPGTVNTEAFF.

This clone has only a few counts. This chain links TRBV4-3 with TRBJ2-2; D unresolved. V lost 0 bases to trimming and J lost 0 bases, with 8 bases between them. Germline V gene lookup returns CDR1 LGHNA and CDR2 YSLEER. This CDR3 is built from 16 residues. CDR3 residues: CASSQDRWPNTGELFF. CDR3 coding DNA: TGCGCCAGCAGCCAAGATCGTTGGCCGAACACCGGGGAGCTGTTTTTT.

This clone was recorded a few times. This chain joins TRBV19 and TRBJ1-1; 7 bases map to TRBD1. J gave up 5 bases and V 5 bases, and 8 bases lay outside the gene matches. CDR1 LNHDA and CDR2 SQIVND come from the germline V gene (reference sequence). The CDR3 extends over 14 amino acids. The CDR3 bases are TGTGCCAGTAGTTACGGCAGGGGGAGGACTGAAGCTTTCTTT. Amino acids: CASSYGRGRTEAFF.